Listed here is a single T cell receptor beta chain. V trimming: 4 bases; J trimming: 4 bases; junction bases outside the gene matches: 5. CDR3 length: 15 amino acids. From germline, CDR1 is SGDLS and CDR2 YYNGEE. The data were taken from a study of T cell changes during pregnancy in multiple sclerosis. The assay was immunoSEQ multiplex PCR, and TCRdb's table has in-frame clones only and misses some. The table shows roughly 100,000 clones, with approximately 91% occurring only once. The clonotype comes from a female donor with multiple sclerosis, enrolled in a pregnancy study. The V and J genes are TRBV9 and TRBJ1-6; 7 bases are a match to TRBD1. Source: peripheral blood, taken after pregnancy. The CDR3 spells CASSPQTGYNSPLHF. The CDR3 DNA reads as TGTGCCAGCAGCCCCCAGACAGGGTATAATTCACCCCTCCACTTT.